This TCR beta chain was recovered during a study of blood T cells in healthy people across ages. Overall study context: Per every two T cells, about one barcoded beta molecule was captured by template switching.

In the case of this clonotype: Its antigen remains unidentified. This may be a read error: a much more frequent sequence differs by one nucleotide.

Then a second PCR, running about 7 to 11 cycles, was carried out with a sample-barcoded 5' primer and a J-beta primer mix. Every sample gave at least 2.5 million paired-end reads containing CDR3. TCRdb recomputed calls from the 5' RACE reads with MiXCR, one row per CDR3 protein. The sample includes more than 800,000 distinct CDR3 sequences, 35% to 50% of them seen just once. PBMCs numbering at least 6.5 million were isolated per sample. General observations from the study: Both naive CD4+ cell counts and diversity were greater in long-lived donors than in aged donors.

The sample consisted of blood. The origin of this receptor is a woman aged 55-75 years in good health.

CDR3 sequence (DNA): TGTGCCAGCAGCTTACCCACAGGACTAGCGGGAGGGCACCGTAACTCCTACAGTGAGCAGTTCTTC. It specifies CASSLPTGLAGGHRNSYSEQFF. This chain uses TRBV11-2 with TRBJ2-1; TRBD2 agrees at 15 bases. Germline V lookup: CDR1 SGHAT, CDR2 FQNNGV. The CDR3 extends over 22 amino acids.